The source of this T cell receptor (beta chain) is a study of T cells after yellow fever vaccination. Study findings and constraints: Abundant clonotypes (contaminants from the bulk population) could be present in FACS-sorted repertoires. Detected again after the booster were most primary-vaccination clones, at roughly 95% CD4 and about 90% CD8.

This clonotype was recorded at least ten times. The antigen is unknown. Germline loops: CDR1 MNHEY, CDR2 SVGAGI. The CDR3 spans 15 residues. The V end was cut by 6 bases, the J end by 2 bases, with 11 bases between. TCRdb reprocessed the 5' RACE reads with MiXCR, giving one entry per CDR3 protein. Found here are about 430,000 distinct CDR3 sequences, 15% to 20% of them singletons; the top ten hold about 18%. The rearrangement joins TRBV6-5 to TRBJ2-6, with D possibly being TRBD2 (5 bases). Sequencing was performed on PBMCs, taken before the yellow fever booster vaccination. The receptor was derived from a man in his late teens or twenties who received the YFV17D yellow fever vaccine. The CDR3 DNA reads TGTGCCAGCAGCCTAACTAGTACTGGGGCCAACGTCCTGACTTTC. Translation: CASSLTSTGANVLTF.